Listed here is a single T cell receptor beta chain. The antigen is unknown. CDR1 is MNHEY, CDR2 SMNVEV, per germline (reference sequence). The germline V and J ends were trimmed by 2 bases and 6 bases, with 11 bases remaining between them. The CDR3 is 14 amino acids. The data stem from a study of cytomegalovirus exposure and HLA in healthy donors. Study-wide results and caveats: The tendency of first-cohort TCR clusters to co-occur in the 120 or so validation repertoires emerged from a later analysis. Researchers counted about 150 TCR beta chains as cytomegalovirus-associated. CMV antigen specificity was confirmed in vitro for a few CMV-associated chains. Cytomegalovirus status was reportedly diagnosed by the classifier with high specificity and sensitivity.

Only in-frame clones appear in the TCRdb table, and some are missing; sequencing was by immunoSEQ multiplex PCR. The sample has under 100,000 clones; 95% to 96% are singletons. The receptor comes from a woman aged 18-29 years in good health and CMV-seronegative. The material sequenced was PBMCs. The rearrangement links TRBV27 to TRBJ2-1; no clear D. DNA for the CDR3: TGTGCCAGCAGTTTAGTCAGCGTTCGCAATGAGCAGTTCTTC. This sequence encodes CASSLVSVRNEQFF.